A single sample gave rise to the 21 T cell receptor beta chains below, sequenced in a study of T-cell reconstitution after alpha-beta-depleted transplantation in children. A library of TCRbeta sequences, prepared with unique molecular identifiers, was generated. TCRdb processed the PCR reads anew with MiXCR; each CDR3 protein has one entry. The sample has some 830,000 distinct CDR3 sequences; 16% are singletons. Sample: PBMCs, mostly from graft donor cells, taken 360 days after TCRalphabeta/CD19-depleted stem cell transplant. All receptors derive from a male patient aged 10 to 17 who had a stem cell transplant for acute lymphoblastic leukemia, so the T cells may come from the graft donor.

In this sample, this clonotype turned up a few times. V usage is TRBV10-3 and J usage is TRBJ2-1; D is unresolved. The V end was cut by 4 bases, the J end by 7 bases, with 11 bases between. This CDR3 is built from 13 residues. Looked up from germline, CDR1 is ENHRY and CDR2 is SYGVKD. CDR3 in amino acids: CAISGNEENEQFF. Here the CDR3 DNA reads TGTGCCATCAGTGGGAACGAGGAGAATGAGCAGTTCTTC.

This clonotype was picked up many times. The chain uses TRBV12-3 or TRBV12-4 and TRBJ2-7; TRBD1 matches 9 bases. The CDR3 runs to 14 residues. The trim removed 6 bases at V and 6 bases at J, leaving 9 bases unmatched. CDR3: CASRPSGTGREQYF. CDR3 nucleotide sequence: TGTGCCAGCAGACCCTCGGGGACAGGGCGCGAGCAGTACTTC.

There are a few counts of this clonotype. This rearrangement joins TRBV18 to TRBJ2-1, with TRBD2 identical over 12 bases. J was trimmed by 7 bases and V by 8 bases; bases with no gene match: 9. The CDR3 contains 15 residues. Germline values: CDR1 KGHSH, CDR2 LQKENI. The CDR3 sequence: CASSPLAGGGNEQFF. In DNA, the CDR3 is TGTGCCAGCAGTCCACTAGCGGGAGGAGGGAATGAGCAGTTCTTC.

J is TRBJ2-1 and V is TRBV5-1, with 12 bases fitting TRBD2. Germline CDR1 SGHRS, CDR2 YFSETQ. The V segment lost 2 bases and the J segment 6 bases; nucleotides outside the gene matches: 3. The CDR3 extends over 15 amino acids. The CDR3 is CASSFRLAGVNEQFF. DNA of the CDR3: TGCGCCAGCAGCTTTCGACTAGCGGGAGTCAATGAGCAGTTCTTC.

The chain uses TRBV24-1 and TRBJ2-5; TRBD1 might be the D (5 bases). CDR1 is KGHDR, CDR2 SFDVKD, per germline. This CDR3 is built from 15 residues. V lost 4 bases, J lost 4 bases, and 15 bases lay in between. The chain's CDR3 is CATSDPGLLPETQYF. The CDR3 DNA follows: TGTGCCACCAGTGACCCAGGGTTATTACCAGAGACCCAGTACTTC.

Only a few counts were recorded for this clonotype. DNA of the CDR3: TGCAGTGCTAGCGGGAGAATCACAGATACGCAGTATTTT. Translation gives CSASGRITDTQYF. The chain employs TRBV20-1 and TRBJ2-3; TRBD2 is a possible D gene (6 bases). Trimming cost V 3 bases and J 2 bases, with 9 bases left between them. The CDR3 sequence is 13 residues long. CDR1 and CDR2 (germline): DFQATT, SNEGSKA (reference sequence).

This clonotype was recorded a few times. The CDR3 region has the DNA TGCAGTGCGCCGCTCGGGGGCCAGTACTTC. Protein: CSAPLGGQYF. The chain links TRBV20-1 to TRBJ2-5; a possible D gene is TRBD2 (6 bases). The CDR3 has 10 residues. Germline V lookup: CDR1 DFQATT, CDR2 SNEGSKA (reference sequence). Between the trimmed V and J ends, which lost 6 bases and 10 bases, there was a span of 12 bases.

This clonotype showed up just a few times. This chain links TRBV12-3 or TRBV12-4 with TRBJ2-1, with 7 bases aligning to TRBD2. J lost 4 bases, V lost 3 bases, and 9 bases had no gene match. CDR3 size: 16 residues. The CDR3 is CASSFSLGREYNEQFF. The CDR3 DNA reads TGTGCCAGCAGTTTCAGCCTGGGGCGGGAGTACAATGAGCAGTTCTTC.

The V call is TRBV5-1, the J call TRBJ2-1; D gene unclear. CDR1 and CDR2 (germline): SGHRS, YFSETQ. V shed 3 bases and J shed 3 bases, with 13 bases lying between them. The CDR3 length is 15 residues. The CDR3 DNA reads as TGCGCCAGCAGCTCGCAGAAAAGGGACTACAATGAGCAGTTCTTC. Its translation: CASSSQKRDYNEQFF.

V gene TRBV15 combines with J gene TRBJ2-4, with D perhaps given as TRBD1 or TRBD2 (5 bases each). Trimming pared 1 base from V and 0 bases from J, leaving 7 bases between. CDR3 size: 15 residues. The germline V gene has CDR1 LNHNV and CDR2 YYDKDF (reference sequence). DNA for the CDR3: TGTGCCACCAGCAGAGGAGGGGTAGCCAAAAACATTCAGTACTTC. Translating it yields CATSRGGVAKNIQYF.

This clonotype was observed a few times. The V and J genes are TRBV3-1 and TRBJ2-7; 7 nucleotides agree with TRBD2. The CDR3 loop spans 16 amino acids. Germline V lookup: CDR1 LGHDT, CDR2 YNNKEL (reference sequence). The ends lost 5 bases at V and 4 bases at J; junction bases unmatched: 14. The CDR3 loop reads CASSGLAGRLPYEQYF. Written as DNA, the CDR3 is TGTGCCAGCAGCGGCCTAGCCGGGAGGCTTCCTTACGAGCAGTACTTC.

This clonotype was found many times. The rearrangement uses TRBV5-1 and TRBJ2-7; 9 bases align to TRBD2. CDR1 is SGHRS, CDR2 YFSETQ, per germline. CDR3 length: 14 amino acids. Trimming took 1 base from V and 3 from J; bases not matched to a gene: 2. CDR3 amino acids: CASSLPSGIYEQYF. Written as DNA, the CDR3 is TGCGCCAGCAGCTTGCCTAGCGGGATCTACGAGCAGTACTTC.

V and J are TRBV7-8 and TRBJ2-1; 8 bases agree with TRBD2. Germline V CDR1 and CDR2: SGHVS, FQNEAQ. J lost 0 bases, V lost 5 bases, and 15 bases had no gene match. The CDR3 is 19 amino acids. CDR3 DNA sequence: TGTGCCAGCAGCCGCGTTAGGGTGACGACTAGCGTCTCCTACAATGAGCAGTTCTTC. As protein: CASSRVRVTTSVSYNEQFF.

The chain has TRBV5-1 and TRBJ2-5; D is uncertain. CDR1 is SGHRS and CDR2 is YFSETQ in the germline V gene. The CDR3 has 15 residues. V was clipped by 4 bases and J by 1 base, with 14 bases between them. CDR3 region: CASSPKAGSQETQYF. DNA for the CDR3: TGCGCCAGCAGCCCCAAAGCCGGCAGCCAAGAGACCCAGTACTTC.

This clonotype was seen repeatedly, ten times or more. The J gene is TRBJ2-7, the V gene TRBV20-1; a weak D match, TRBD2 (6 bases). V was clipped by 0 bases and J by 3 bases, with 15 bases between them. Looked up from germline, CDR1 is DFQATT and CDR2 is SNEGSKA (reference sequence). There are 15 residues in the CDR3. In DNA, the CDR3 is TGCAGTGCTAGAGATCTAGGGAGCGGGTTCTACGAGCAGTACTTC. Translation gives CSARDLGSGFYEQYF.

This clonotype was found a few times. The V gene is TRBV19, the J gene TRBJ2-1, with a weak D call TRBD2 (5 bases). CDR1 is LNHDA, CDR2 SQIVND, per germline (reference sequence). This CDR3 is built from 15 residues. V shed 3 bases and J shed 7 bases, with 16 bases lying between them. The chain's CDR3 is CASSIRGLQSNEQFF. The CDR3 nucleotides are TGTGCCAGTAGTATCAGAGGACTGCAATCAAATGAGCAGTTCTTC.

This clonotype was picked up a small number of times. The J gene is TRBJ1-4, the V gene TRBV7-6; D gene unclear. The CDR3 contains 14 residues. Germline V gene lookup returns CDR1 SGHVS and CDR2 FNYEAQ. Trimming removed 3 bases from V and 5 bases from J, with 10 bases in between. The CDR3 region has the DNA TGTGCCAGCAGCTTTCGGCAGACCAATGAAAAACTGTTTTTT. Translating it yields CASSFRQTNEKLFF.

This clonotype was seen repeatedly, ten times or more. The chain links TRBV27 to TRBJ2-1; no clear D. This CDR3 spans 12 amino acids. From germline, CDR1 is MNHEY and CDR2 SMNVEV (reference sequence). Trimming cost V 8 bases and J 3 bases, with 8 bases left between them. CDR3 in amino acids: CASLGDYNEQFF. The CDR3 bases are TGTGCCAGCCTTGGGGACTACAATGAGCAGTTCTTC.

The chain has TRBV5-1 and TRBJ2-7, with TRBD2 matching 9 bases. Germline V CDR1 and CDR2: SGHRS, YFSETQ. The CDR3 has 17 residues. V lost 0 bases, J lost 3 bases, and 10 bases stayed unmatched. The CDR3 DNA reads TGCGCCAGCAGCTTGGGAGGTAGCGGGAGACCTTACTACGAGCAGTACTTC. This sequence encodes CASSLGGSGRPYYEQYF.

This clonotype was seen many times. The chain carries TRBV10-3 and TRBJ1-2, with a tentative D call TRBD1 (6 bases). Germline values: CDR1 ENHRY, CDR2 SYGVKD. V was cut by 7 bases and J by 3 bases, with 12 bases left in between. The length of the CDR3 is 13 residues. The CDR3: CAINTGPDYGYTF. The CDR3 nucleotides are TGTGCCATCAACACAGGGCCGGACTATGGCTACACCTTC.

The chain joins TRBV12-3 or TRBV12-4 to TRBJ2-2; TRBD1 aligns across 8 bases. After removal of 6 bases from V and 4 bases from J, the junction contained 7 bases not matched to a gene. This CDR3 is 15 amino acids long. The CDR3, as DNA: TGTGCCAGCAGCTGGGGACAGGTCGGCACCGGGGAGCTGTTTTTT. Protein: CASSWGQVGTGELFF.